The present TCR beta chain was sequenced within a study of cytomegalovirus exposure and HLA in healthy donors. Notes on this clone: Its cognate antigen is unknown. This specimen includes other DNA sequences encoding the same CDR3.

General study results and limits: Presence/absence analyses supposed approximately even sequencing depth among donors. The majority of CMV-associated TCR beta chains were reported as apparently HLA-restricted in a later analysis. The classifier, whose performance was assessed in both the original and validation cohorts, reportedly diagnosed cytomegalovirus status with high specificity and sensitivity. A few CMV-associated chains were confirmed in vitro to be specific for CMV antigens.

Germline V lookup: CDR1 MNHEY, CDR2 SVGAGI. J lost 8 bases, V lost 9 bases, and 10 bases had no gene match. The length of the CDR3 is 13 residues. Primers for the PCR totalled 60 Vbeta and 13 Jbeta. Data came from immunoSEQ multiplex PCR; TCRdb stores just in-frame clones and leaves some out. The sample has approximately 150,000 clones, just under 80% seen once. Sequencing used PBMCs. This chain connects TRBV6-5 to TRBJ1-3, with 7 bases lining up with TRBD1. This clonotype was sampled from a woman aged 18 to 35 in good health and CMV-seronegative. The CDR3 loop is CASRRTGEDTIYF. CDR3 nucleotides: TGTGCCAGTAGGCGAACAGGGGAGGACACCATATATTTT.